This T cell receptor (beta chain) stems from a study of T cell responses to AZD1222 COVID-19 vaccine. Here immunoSEQ multiplex PCR was the method, and the copy in TCRdb shows in-frame clones only, minus some. The sample carries more than 75,000 clones, about four fifths recorded once. This CDR3 spans 16 amino acids. Germline CDR1 and CDR2: LGHNA and YNFKEQ. V shed 0 bases, J shed 1 base, and the junction held 3 bases outside the gene matches. This TCR was recovered from an adult who received the AZD1222 COVID-19 vaccine. The sample consisted of peripheral blood, taken 28 days after the second AZD1222 dose. This chain joins TRBV4-2 and TRBJ2-1; TRBD1 matches at 7 bases. This chain's CDR3 is CASSQDRTGSYNEQFF. The CDR3 bases are TGTGCCAGCAGCCAAGATCGGACAGGTTCCTACAATGAGCAGTTCTTC.